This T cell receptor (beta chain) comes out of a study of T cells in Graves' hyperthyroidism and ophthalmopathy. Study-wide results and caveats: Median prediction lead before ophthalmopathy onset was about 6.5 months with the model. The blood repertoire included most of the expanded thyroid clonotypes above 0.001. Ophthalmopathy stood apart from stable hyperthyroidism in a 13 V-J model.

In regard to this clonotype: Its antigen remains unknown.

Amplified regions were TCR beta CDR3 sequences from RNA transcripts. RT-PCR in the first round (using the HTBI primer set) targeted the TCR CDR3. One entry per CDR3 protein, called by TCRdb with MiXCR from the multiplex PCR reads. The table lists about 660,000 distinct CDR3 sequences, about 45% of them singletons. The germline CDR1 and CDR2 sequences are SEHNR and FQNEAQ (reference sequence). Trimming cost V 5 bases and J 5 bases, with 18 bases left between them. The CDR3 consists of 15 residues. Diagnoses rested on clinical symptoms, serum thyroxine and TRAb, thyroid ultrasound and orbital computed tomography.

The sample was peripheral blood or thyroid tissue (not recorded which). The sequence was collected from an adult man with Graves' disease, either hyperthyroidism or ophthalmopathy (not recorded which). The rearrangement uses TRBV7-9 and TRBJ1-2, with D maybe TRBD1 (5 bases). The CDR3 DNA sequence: TGTGCCAGCAGCGTAGGCCGCGGGGGAGGGTATGGCTACACCTTC. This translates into CASSVGRGGGYGYTF.